This T cell receptor beta chain appears in the sequencing data of a study of vaccination and CD4 T cells after COVID-19. About the study: A positive SARS-CoV-2 nasal swab PCR result was recorded for each convalescent patient; roughly nine were mild and one severe.

This CDR3 is built from 16 residues. Deletions cut 0 bases from V and 2 bases from J, with 13 bases between. Germline CDR1 SGHRS, CDR2 YFSETQ. Regarding treatment: approximately 9-day PBMC culture with coronavirus spike peptide pools or control peptides (ViraFEST assay). Via ViraFEST, peptide pools expanded antigen-specific T cells before TCR sequencing. Cell culture was performed with under 2.5 million PBMCs per well in the presence of about 10 IU/ml IL-2 and 10 ug/ml peptide pools. Cultured CD4+ T cells had their DNA profiled by the Oncomine TCR Beta short-read assay. Each CDR3 protein is one row after TCRdb ran MiXCR on the PCR reads. The table lists about 20,000 distinct CDR3 sequences, approximately 49% of them singletons. Points on this clonotype: Its antigen is still unknown.

J is TRBJ2-3 and V is TRBV5-1, with D perhaps matching TRBD1 (5 bases). The sequenced material came from CD4+ T cells from blood, cultured in vitro. This TCR came from a human donor who had recovered from COVID-19. CDR3 sequence: CASSLAMDTLTDTQYF. The CDR3 region has the DNA TGCGCCAGCAGCTTGGCCATGGACACCCTCACAGATACGCAGTATTTT.